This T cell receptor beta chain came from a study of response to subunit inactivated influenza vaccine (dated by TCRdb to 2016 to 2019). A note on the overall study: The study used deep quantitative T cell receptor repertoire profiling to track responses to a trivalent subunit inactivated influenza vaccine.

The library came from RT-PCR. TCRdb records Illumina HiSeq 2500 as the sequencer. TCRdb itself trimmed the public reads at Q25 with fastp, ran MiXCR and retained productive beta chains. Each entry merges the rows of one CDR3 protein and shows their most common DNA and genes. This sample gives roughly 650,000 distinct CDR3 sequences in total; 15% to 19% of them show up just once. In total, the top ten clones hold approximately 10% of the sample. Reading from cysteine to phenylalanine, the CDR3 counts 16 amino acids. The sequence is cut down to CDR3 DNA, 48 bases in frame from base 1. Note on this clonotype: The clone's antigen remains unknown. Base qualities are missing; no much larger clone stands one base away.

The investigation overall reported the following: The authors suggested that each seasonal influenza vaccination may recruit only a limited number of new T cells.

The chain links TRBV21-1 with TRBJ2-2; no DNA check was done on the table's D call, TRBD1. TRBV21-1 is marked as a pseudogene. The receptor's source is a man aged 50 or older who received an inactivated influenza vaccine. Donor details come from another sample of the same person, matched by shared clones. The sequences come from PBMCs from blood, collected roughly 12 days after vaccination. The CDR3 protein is CATLKDRATNTGELFF. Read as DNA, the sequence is TGTGCCACCCTGAAGGACAGGGCTACGAACACCGGGGAGCTGTTTTTT.